The present T cell receptor (beta chain) was sequenced within a study of CD8 T cells in ankylosing spondylitis. Study-wide points: There was reportedly significant enrichment of clones that were disease-linked in matched ankylosing spondylitis synovial fluid.

TCRdb fed the 5' RACE reads into MiXCR, producing one record per CDR3 protein. Among about 30,000 distinct CDR3 sequences listed, about 5.1% were seen once. This clonotype was counted many times. Antigen specificity is unknown. Germline assignment: CDR1 SGDLS and CDR2 YYNGEE. The CDR3 is made up of 15 amino acids. V lost 5 bases and J 3 bases, leaving 17 bases between the germline ends. The chain uses TRBV9 and TRBJ2-5; D assignment may be TRBD1 or TRBD2 (5 bases each). The receptor was derived from a female donor with ankylosing spondylitis or in good health (not recorded which). The sequenced sample was blood, either unsorted or a sorted T cell fraction (not recorded which). The CDR3 is CASSWGSGLKETQYF. CDR3 nucleotides: TGTGCCAGCAGTTGGGGGTCGGGTCTTAAAGAGACCCAGTACTTC.